The 14 T cell receptor beta chains in this list originate from one sample, sequenced in a study of response to subunit inactivated influenza vaccine. TCRdb processed the RT-PCR reads anew with MiXCR; each CDR3 protein has one entry. The table includes some 570,000 distinct CDR3 sequences, roughly 10% detected once. These same data were also listed under a study on T cells expressing NK-cell markers. This second study notes: 5'RACE template switching with UMIs generated TCR beta cDNA.

Material: PBMCs from blood, obtained on the day of vaccination. Receptor source: a man aged 50-59 years who received an inactivated influenza vaccine.

This chain links TRBV11-2 with TRBJ2-5, with D perhaps TRBD2 (5 bases). The germline gives CDR1 SGHAT, CDR2 FQNNGV. Trimming pared 4 bases from V and 5 bases from J, leaving 14 bases between. The CDR3 loop spans 14 amino acids. The CDR3 coding sequence is TGTGCCAGCAGCTCACTAGTAGGGTTGGAGACCCAGTACTTC. It specifies CASSSLVGLETQYF.

This clonotype has at least ten counts. The chain joins TRBV20-1 to TRBJ2-1; no reliable D call. The CDR3 sequence is 14 residues long. V was cut by 6 bases and J by 5 bases, with 17 bases left in between. Germline values: CDR1 DFQATT, CDR2 SNEGSKA (reference sequence). The CDR3 sequence is CSARPGPLNNEQFF. DNA of the CDR3: TGCAGTGCAAGACCCGGGCCCCTTAACAATGAGCAGTTCTTC.

This clonotype has at least ten counts. This chain links TRBV15 with TRBJ2-7; 9 nucleotides match TRBD1. The junction had 3 bases not matched to a gene; V was cut back by 1 base and J by 5 bases. The CDR3 contains 14 residues. CDR1 and CDR2 from the germline V gene are LNHNV and YYDKDF (reference sequence). CDR3 protein: CATSRVGQGHEQYF. CDR3 DNA sequence: TGTGCCACCAGCAGAGTGGGACAGGGCCACGAGCAGTACTTC.

Many counts were recorded for this clonotype. The V and J genes are TRBV5-1 and TRBJ1-5; 9 nucleotides line up with TRBD1. CDR3 length: 15 residues. V was clipped by 4 bases and J by 1 base; unmatched bases: 3. Germline values: CDR1 SGHRS, CDR2 YFSETQ. This chain's CDR3 is CASSLGQGSNQPQHF. The CDR3 DNA reads TGCGCCAGCAGCCTAGGACAGGGGAGCAATCAGCCCCAGCATTTT.

This clonotype has more than one count but fewer than ten. This chain joins TRBV20-1 and TRBJ1-6, with D hard to call. Germline V gene sequence: CDR1 DFQATT, CDR2 SNEGSKA (reference sequence). The ends were cut back, 4 bases at V and 7 bases at J, with 8 bases in the middle. This CDR3 is built from 12 residues. The CDR3: CSAINGNSPLHF. CDR3 DNA: TGCAGTGCTATTAACGGGAATTCACCCCTCCACTTT.

The rearrangement joins TRBV5-6 to TRBJ1-3; tentative D call: TRBD1 (5 bases). With 4 bases removed from V and 0 bases from J, the gap between germline ends came to 11 bases. The CDR3 contains 15 residues. The germline V gene has CDR1 SGHDT and CDR2 YYEEEE. The CDR3, as DNA: TGTGCCAGCAGCAGTTCAGGGTACTCTGGAAACACCATATATTTT. Translating it yields CASSSSGYSGNTIYF.

The J gene is TRBJ1-4, the V gene TRBV27; 9 bases are a match to TRBD1. V shed 8 bases, J shed 5 bases, and the junction held 6 bases outside the gene matches. The germline V gene has CDR1 MNHEY and CDR2 SMNVEV (reference sequence). The CDR3 runs to 14 residues. The CDR3 DNA reads as TGTGCCAGCGGGGACAGGGTTGGAAATGAAAAACTGTTTTTT. This sequence encodes CASGDRVGNEKLFF.

This clonotype was seen at least ten times. V is TRBV28 and J is TRBJ2-1; D is uncertain. Trimming shortened V by 6 bases and J by 0 bases, and 15 bases separated the two germline ends. The germline V gene encodes CDR1 MDHEN and CDR2 SYDVKM. This CDR3 is 16 amino acids long. DNA of the CDR3: TGTGCCAGCAGCTCCGACGGATACAGCTCCTACAATGAGCAGTTCTTC. Amino acid sequence: CASSSDGYSSYNEQFF.

This clonotype was observed a handful of times. V and J are TRBV7-2 and TRBJ2-1; D tentatively reads TRBD1 or TRBD2 (5 bases each). The V gene lost 0 bases and the J gene lost 3 bases, with 15 bases spanning the gap. The CDR3 is 17 residues long. Germline V gene lookup returns CDR1 SGHTA and CDR2 FQGNSA. The CDR3 loop reads CASSLAGTGTGYNEQFF. In DNA form, the CDR3 reads TGTGCCAGCAGCTTAGCCGGGACCGGAACGGGCTACAATGAGCAGTTCTTC.

A few counts support this clonotype. The chain has TRBV6-2 or TRBV6-3 and TRBJ2-1; D is unclear. V lost 10 bases, J lost 6 bases, and 13 bases lay in between. The CDR3 consists of 12 residues. The germline gives CDR1 MNHEY, CDR2 SVGEGT. The CDR3 nucleotides read TGTGCCACTCGATTCACGGGCAATGAGCAGTTCTTC. Protein: CATRFTGNEQFF.

The gene calls are TRBV5-1 and TRBJ1-1; no firm D call. Germline CDR1 and CDR2: SGHRS and YFSETQ. The CDR3 runs 14 residues. V shed 4 bases and J shed 2 bases, with 12 bases lying between them. The CDR3 loop is CASSLFGVNTEAFF. CDR3 coding DNA: TGCGCCAGCAGCCTCTTCGGGGTCAACACTGAAGCTTTCTTT.

The table lists this clonotype with many counts. The rearrangement uses TRBV6-5 and TRBJ2-1, with 10 bases that match TRBD2. This CDR3 spans 16 amino acids. J gave up 9 bases and V 0 bases, and 8 bases lay outside the gene matches. Germline V lookup: CDR1 MNHEY, CDR2 SVGAGI. This CDR3 is CASSYSLTSGKGEQFF. The CDR3 nucleotides are TGTGCCAGCAGTTACTCGTTAACTAGCGGGAAGGGTGAGCAGTTCTTC.

The V call is TRBV7-2, the J call TRBJ1-2; unclear D gene. In germline, CDR1 is SGHTA, CDR2 FQGNSA. With 5 bases removed from V and 2 bases from J, the gap between germline ends came to 12 bases. This CDR3 has 14 residues. For the CDR3, the DNA is TGTGCCAGCAGCCTGCACCTTGGGAACTATGGCTACACCTTC. It is translated as CASSLHLGNYGYTF.

This clonotype has a count of ten or more. V is TRBV12-3 or TRBV12-4 and J is TRBJ2-5; D is uncertain. The germline V and J ends were trimmed by 4 bases and 3 bases, with 9 bases remaining between them. The CDR3 has 13 amino acids. The CDR3 sequence is CASSYRTEETQYF. The CDR3 DNA is TGTGCCAGCAGTTATAGGACGGAAGAGACCCAGTACTTC.